These 15 T cell receptor beta chains were all obtained from the same sample, sequenced in a study of cytomegalovirus exposure and HLA in healthy donors. 13 Jbeta primers and 60 Vbeta primers were used for the PCR. Clones were read by immunoSEQ multiplex PCR, and TCRdb kept only the in-frame ones, dropping some. The repertoire table contains 130,000 to 150,000 clones. The material sequenced was PBMCs. The receptors originated from a woman aged 50 to 60 in good health and CMV-seronegative.

The chain recombines TRBV11-1 with TRBJ2-7; 7 nucleotides align to TRBD2. Germline V gene lookup returns CDR1 SGHAT and CDR2 FQDESV (reference sequence). V shed 4 bases, J shed 2 bases, and the junction held 8 bases outside the gene matches. The CDR3 totals 15 residues. The CDR3 bases are TGTGCCAGCAGCTCGGACGGGGGGATCGCCTACGAGCAGTACTTC. Protein sequence: CASSSDGGIAYEQYF.

The chain couples TRBV5-6 to TRBJ1-3; TRBD1 matches 8 bases. Unmatched junction bases numbered 1, after V lost 0 bases and J lost 2 bases. This CDR3 has 15 residues. Germline lookup yields CDR1 SGHDT and CDR2 YYEEEE. The CDR3 DNA follows: TGTGCCAGCAGCTTGGCAGGGGGCGCTGGAAACACCATATATTTT. Amino acid sequence: CASSLAGGAGNTIYF.

The gene calls are TRBV6-1 and TRBJ1-2; D gene ambiguous. The V end was cut by 3 bases, the J end by 3 bases, with 17 bases between. The CDR3 covers 16 residues. CDR1 MNHNS and CDR2 SASEGT come from the germline V gene. CDR3 amino acids: CASSDHLFGFYYGYTF. The CDR3 region has the DNA TGTGCCAGCAGTGATCACCTTTTTGGCTTTTACTATGGCTACACCTTC.

The chain combines TRBV19 with TRBJ1-5, with a weak D call TRBD1 (6 bases). Trimming removed 7 bases at V and 6 bases at J, with 13 bases between. CDR3 size: 13 residues. Germline V CDR1 and CDR2: LNHDA, SQIVND (reference sequence). The CDR3 loop is CASTSTGTQPQHF. The CDR3 DNA reads TGTGCCAGTACCTCCACAGGGACTCAGCCCCAGCATTTT. The whole variable domain, filled in from reference TRBV19 and TRBJ1-5, reads DGGITQSPKYLFRKEGQNVTLSCEQNLNHDAMYWYRQDPGQGLRLIYYSQIVNDFQKGDIAEGYSVSREKKESFPLTVTSAQKNPTAFYLCASTSTGTQPQHFGDGTRLSIL.

The chain combines TRBV28 with TRBJ1-2; D possibly corresponds to TRBD1 (6 bases). There are 14 residues in the CDR3. The germline V and J ends were trimmed by 2 bases and 7 bases, with 14 bases remaining between them. CDR1 is MDHEN and CDR2 is SYDVKM in the germline V gene. The CDR3 DNA follows: TGTGCCAGCAGTTTAAGTACAGGGCAAGGTGGCTACACCTTC. Amino acid sequence: CASSLSTGQGGYTF.

The chain carries TRBV5-1 and TRBJ1-3, with TRBD1 matching over 9 bases. V lost 4 bases and J lost 4; bases outside the gene matches: 3. Germline V gene data show CDR1 as SGHRS and CDR2 as YFSETQ. The CDR3 is 14 amino acids. CDR3 amino acids: CASSPGTGGNTIYF. CDR3 nucleotide sequence: TGCGCCAGCAGCCCCGGGACAGGGGGAAACACCATATATTTT.

In DNA form, the CDR3 reads TGTGCCAGCAGCGCCGGTCAGGACTCGAACACTGAAGCTTTCTTT. Its translation: CASSAGQDSNTEAFF. The chain uses TRBV9 and TRBJ1-1; no definite D call. V dropped 3 bases and J dropped 1 base, with 13 bases sitting between them. The germline V gene has CDR1 SGDLS and CDR2 YYNGEE. The CDR3 contains 15 residues. The whole variable domain, remainder taken from reference TRBV9 and TRBJ1-1, is DSGVTQTPKHLITATGQRVTLRCSPRSGDLSVYWYQQSLDQGLQFLIQYYNGEERAKGNILERFSAQQFPDLHSELNLSSLELGDSALYFCASSAGQDSNTEAFFGQGTRLTVV.

The chain carries TRBV7-8 and TRBJ2-2; 10 bases are a match to TRBD2. CDR3 length: 15 amino acids. Germline V CDR1 and CDR2: SGHVS, FQNEAQ. Trimming removed 6 bases from V and 5 bases from J; junction bases left unmatched: 6. CDR3 amino acids: CASSPWTSGTGELFF. CDR3 DNA: TGTGCCAGCAGTCCATGGACTAGCGGTACCGGGGAGCTGTTTTTT.

The rearrangement links TRBV14 to TRBJ2-1, with D maybe TRBD2 (6 bases). V was clipped by 8 bases and J by 6 bases, with 23 bases between them. This CDR3 has 16 residues. Per germline, CDR1 SGHDN and CDR2 FVKESK. The CDR3 nucleotides are TGTGCCAGCGCTGACCTCGAGCGGGCACCCATCAATGAGCAGTTCTTC. Amino acid sequence: CASADLERAPINEQFF.

The rearrangement links TRBV9 to TRBJ2-1; possibly TRBD1 for D (6 bases). Between the trimmed V and J ends, which lost 5 bases and 5 bases, there was a span of 14 bases. The length of the CDR3 is 14 residues. Germline CDR1 SGDLS, CDR2 YYNGEE. The CDR3 protein is CASSYTTGNNEQFF. DNA of the CDR3: TGTGCCAGCAGTTATACTACAGGGAACAATGAGCAGTTCTTC.

V and J are TRBV4-1 and TRBJ1-5; D not certain. The CDR3 length is 17 residues. The V end lost 2 bases, the J end lost 7 bases, and 21 bases lay between the germline ends. CDR1 and CDR2 (germline): MGHRA, YSYEKL. The CDR3 sequence is CASSQSVTDQRIQPQHF. The CDR3, as DNA: TGCGCCAGCAGCCAATCGGTCACCGATCAGCGGATACAGCCCCAGCATTTT.

DNA for the CDR3: TGTGCCAGCAGCCTTGGTGGGGCAGGGCGCACTGAAGCTTTCTTT. Translated: CASSLGGAGRTEAFF. V gene TRBV7-6 combines with J gene TRBJ1-1, with D possibly TRBD1 on 5 matching bases. The ends were cut back, 5 bases at V and 4 bases at J, with 17 bases in the middle. The CDR3 extends over 15 amino acids. Germline V gives CDR1 SGHVS, CDR2 FNYEAQ.

The J gene is TRBJ2-3, the V gene TRBV25-1, with TRBD1 matching over 8 bases. Germline V gives CDR1 MGHDK, CDR2 SYGVNS. The trim removed 3 bases at V and 6 bases at J, leaving 5 bases unmatched. The length of the CDR3 is 14 residues. The CDR3 region is CASSDNRGRDTQYF. The CDR3 DNA is TGTGCCAGCAGTGATAACAGGGGGAGGGATACGCAGTATTTT.

The genes are TRBV2 and TRBJ2-1; 8 bases match TRBD1. The trim removed 2 bases at V and 2 bases at J, leaving 8 bases unmatched. The CDR3 has 17 amino acids. Per the germline V gene, CDR1 is SNHLY and CDR2 is FYNNEI. The CDR3 sequence is CASSEPATGETYNEQFF. Here the CDR3 DNA reads TGTGCCAGCAGTGAACCCGCGACAGGGGAGACCTACAATGAGCAGTTCTTC.

The chain uses TRBV11-2 and TRBJ2-7, with D possibly matching TRBD2 (5 bases). The CDR3 loop spans 15 amino acids. V lost 0 bases to trimming and J lost 2 bases, with 11 bases between them. Germline V lookup: CDR1 SGHAT, CDR2 FQNNGV. The CDR3 reads CASSLDGITPYEQYF. The CDR3 DNA reads TGTGCCAGCAGCTTAGACGGGATTACCCCCTACGAGCAGTACTTC.